This T cell receptor beta chain is drawn from a study of cytomegalovirus exposure and HLA in healthy donors. Findings and limits, study-wide: The only immune exposure information that was available was CMV serostatus.

The PCR ran on 60 Vbeta and 13 Jbeta primers. Measured with immunoSEQ multiplex PCR; TCRdb has only the in-frame clones, and not every one. The sample has about 97,000 clones, approximately 9% seen once; the top ten hold approximately 5.1%. A note on this clone: The antigen is undetermined.

The V segment lost 1 base and the J segment 5 bases; nucleotides outside the gene matches: 4. CDR1 and CDR2 (germline): SNHLY, FYNNEI. This CDR3 contains 14 residues. Sequenced material: PBMCs. V and J are TRBV2 and TRBJ2-5; TRBD1 aligns across 7 bases. This sequence was found in a man over 45 in good health and CMV-seropositive. CDR3 in DNA: TGTGCCAGCAGTGAAGAGGGGGCCAGGGAGACCCAGTACTTC. Translating gives CASSEEGARETQYF.